This TCR beta chain appears in the sequencing data of a study of blood T cells in healthy people across ages. Primers used in a second PCR of roughly 7 to 12 cycles were a sample-barcoded 5' primer and a J-beta primer mix. A tag from a template-switch adaptor with 12 random nucleotides marked each cDNA molecule. Via MiXCR, TCRdb re-called the 5' RACE reads, giving one row per CDR3 protein. The sample consists of approximately 850,000 distinct CDR3 sequences, under 45% of them appearing once. Notes on the study in general: Naive and antigen-experienced cells were not separated, limiting conclusive comparison. With age, beta diversity per million T cells declined roughly linearly, significantly by approximately 41.

Each sample yielded at least 6 million isolated PBMCs. This clonotype was counted a few times. The antigen remains unidentified. This CDR3 spans 12 amino acids. V lost 6 bases and J 7 bases, leaving 12 bases between the germline ends. Germline assignment: CDR1 SQVTM and CDR2 ANQGSEA. V is TRBV29-1 and J is TRBJ1-4, with D uncertain. The specimen sequenced was blood. This receptor was obtained from a man in his 60s in good health. The CDR3 is CSVGRGREKLFF. CDR3 coding DNA: TGCAGCGTCGGACGGGGTCGTGAAAAACTGTTTTTT.